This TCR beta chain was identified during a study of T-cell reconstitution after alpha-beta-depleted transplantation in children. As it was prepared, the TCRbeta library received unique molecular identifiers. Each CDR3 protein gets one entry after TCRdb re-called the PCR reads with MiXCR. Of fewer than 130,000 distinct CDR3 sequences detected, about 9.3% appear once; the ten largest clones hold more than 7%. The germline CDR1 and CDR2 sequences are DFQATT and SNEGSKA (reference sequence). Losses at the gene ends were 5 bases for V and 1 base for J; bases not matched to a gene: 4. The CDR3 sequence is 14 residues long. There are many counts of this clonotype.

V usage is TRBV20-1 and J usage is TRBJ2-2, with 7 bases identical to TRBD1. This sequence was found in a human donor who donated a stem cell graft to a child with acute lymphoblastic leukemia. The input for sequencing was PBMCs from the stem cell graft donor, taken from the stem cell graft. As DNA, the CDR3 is TGCAGTGCTTGGGACAGCCAGAACACCGGGGAGCTGTTTTTT. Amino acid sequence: CSAWDSQNTGELFF.